What follows describes a single T cell receptor (beta chain). Its specific antigen is unknown. No base qualities exist here, and no much larger clone lies one base off it. The entire amount of isolated RNA was reverse transcribed using the High Capacity cDNA Reverse Transcription Kit, so the sequenced TCRB transcripts were expressed ones. Naive, central memory and regulatory T cell samples underwent deep immunoSEQ sequencing, averaging roughly 3.4 million total reads per sample. Sorted cells were lysed in RLT buffer, and RNA was extracted using DNase-treated RNeasy Micro or Mini kits according to cell number. To prevent cross-contamination, each cell subset was processed individually, whereas patient and healthy donor samples were processed jointly. TCRB sequences were amplified from cDNA with the immunoSEQ multiplex PCR, producing 87-bp fragments spanning the CDR3 region. Amplicons were sequenced on the Illumina HiSeq platform. In the paper's pipeline: PCR bias was corrected computationally using synthetic template baselines, and reads within Hamming distance 2 were collapsed, with unmergeable singletons discarded. Reads were aligned against IMGT to assign V, D and J genes, CDR3 length and insertions or deletions at six rearrangement sites. Within each subset, clonotype counts were normalized to sorted cell number, and only after that were true diversity and Gini coefficients computed with the tcR R package. Repertoire sharing was quantified using the overlap coefficient calculated on TCRB nucleotide sequences. Not all clones reach the TCRdb copy of this immuneACCESS table, which keeps in-frame sequences only. Checked studies attribute under half of the gap to unresolved V genes and leave the rest unexplained. V, J and clone size are those of that table, while D and trimming were read from the DNA. Within this sample are over 40,000 clones, with over 50% of them counted one time only. Together, the top ten hold roughly 2% of the sample.

Taken from the germline V gene, the CDR1 and CDR2 loops are MDHEN and SYDVKM. From its cysteine to its phenylalanine, the CDR3 spans 19 amino acids. CDR3 DNA is the only sequence kept; it has 57 bases, read in frame from the first base. At the junction V is shortened by 6 bases and J by 0 bases; bases outside the gene matches: 18. This record belongs to a study of beta chain features in type 1 diabetes listed by TCRdb under 2018. At the level of the whole study: Mean age, gender distribution, total cell number and subset yield were not different between patients and healthy donors. A total of under 140,000,000 sorted cells were examined across all samples, and the number of cells per subset was strongly correlated with RNA yield. In the study, TCRB repertoires of sorted circulating CD4+ T cell subsets from recently diagnosed type 1 diabetes patients were compared with those of matched healthy donors. Whereas all 30 or so donors provided naive and central memory subsets, regulatory and stem cell-like memory subsets were isolated from just 8 patients and roughly eight healthy donors. Findings and caveats that apply to the study as a whole: The naive, central memory and regulatory TCRB repertoires appeared to resemble one another more closely among patients than among healthy donors. PCR might favor shorter templates, but patient and control samples were amplified and corrected together, so any skew would affect both groups equally. Because cDNA was sequenced instead of genomic DNA, activated cells with high expression could be over-represented, although the groups did not differ in activation or CD3 levels. A moderate but significant shortening of TCRB CDR3 length was observed in type 1 diabetes patients in all four CD4+ subsets. Because small numbers of individuals were included in the HLA sub-analyses, any influence of HLA type on TCRB rearrangement was left unresolved. Patients with type 1 diabetes made fewer insertions and deleted more nucleotides at VDJ recombination sites, implying thymic rearrangement abnormalities.

Each donor gave one peripheral blood draw, approximately 110 mL on average, collected into heparinised tubes. Naive, central memory, regulatory and stem cell-like memory CD4+ T cells were sorted on a BD FACSAria II using a panel including CD45RO, CCR7, CD25, CD127, CD95 and CD27. A purity above 98% was achieved for all sorted populations. Right away, PBMCs were isolated by Lymphoprep density gradient centrifugation and were stained directly, with no culture step. To minimize batch effects, samples were stained and sorted in pairs, one healthy donor with one patient per experiment. The chain uses TRBV28 and TRBJ2-3; TRBD2 agrees with 7 junctional bases. The sequence derives from a woman aged 18 to 35 in good health. The sample consisted of Tregs from blood. Explained via the paper, the cell subset or site label denotes: regulatory CD4+ T cells. The DNA sequence follows: TGTGCCAGCAGCCCCACCCGTTTAACTAGCGAGATTAGCACAGATACGCAGTATTTT. It translates to CASSPTRLTSEISTDTQYF. Beyond the CDR3, the reference TRBV28 and TRBJ2-3 genes provide the residues; the full variable domain reads: DVKVTQSSRYLVKRTGEKVFLECVQDMDHENMFWYRQDPGLGLRLIYFSYDVKMKEKGDIPEGYSVSREKKERFSLILESASTNQTSMYLCASSPTRLTSEISTDTQYFGPGTRLTVL.